This T cell receptor (beta chain) was identified during a study of shared clonotypes between healthy human individuals. Naive CD8 cells were CD45RO-negative, positively selected for CCR7, excluding terminally differentiated effector memory CD45RA+ cells. Sequencing was at deep level. Sorted-subset replicate PCR reactions contained roughly 200 ng DNA, corresponding to tens of thousands of T cell genomes. Assay used: immunoSEQ multiplex PCR; TCRdb lists only in-frame clones, some missing. The data contain roughly 2,000,000 clones, approximately 94% of them singletons. The CDR3 covers 13 residues. CDR1 is SGHKS, CDR2 YYEKEE, per germline (reference sequence). V was clipped by 0 bases and J by 10 bases, with 11 bases between them.

The rearrangement uses TRBV5-5 and TRBJ2-1; D is unclear. Sequencing input: naive CD8+ T cells sorted from blood. This clonotype was obtained from a young man in good health. The CDR3 region has the DNA TGTGCCAGCAGCTTGGATGACTGGGGAGAGCAGTTCTTC. It encodes CASSLDDWGEQFF.